The rows below give T cell receptor beta chains drawn from one sample of a study of multiple sclerosis patients with progressive multifocal leukoencephalopathy. Clones were read by immunoSEQ multiplex PCR, and TCRdb kept only the in-frame ones, dropping some. The sample holds tens of thousands of clones, roughly 86% seen once. The sample consisted of PBMCs, taken from a patient treated with natalizumab. Source of these receptors: a human donor with multiple sclerosis. Both conserved end residues are part of each CDR3. The D gene is left open where the match is weak. Expanded clones get a size class; other rows say once, few or many, or leave the size out.

clone_size	v_call	j_call	d_call	cdr3_nt	cdr3_aa
.	TRBV19	TRBJ1-1	.	TGTGCCTGCCGTCGGGGGAACACTGAAGCTTTCTTT	CACRRGNTEAFF
.	TRBV28	TRBJ2-7	.	TGTGCCAGCAGTTTCCACGGACAGTCCTACGAGCAGTACTTC	CASSFHGQSYEQYF
.	TRBV5-1	TRBJ1-6	.	TGCGCCAGCAGCTTGGGACGGGACCTCCACTTT	CASSLGRDLHF
.	TRBV5-1	TRBJ2-1	TRBD1	TGCGCCAGCAGCCAGGATGGACAGGTGGTGGTCAATGAGCAGTTCTTC	CASSQDGQVVVNEQFF
.	TRBV2	TRBJ2-3	.	TGTGCCAGCAGTGAAAGTGGGGGTAGGGATACGCAGTATTTT	CASSESGGRDTQYF
.	TRBV27	TRBJ2-3	TRBD2	TGTGCCAGCAGTTGGACTAGCGGGAGGGCCCCGAGAGATACGCAGTATTTT	CASSWTSGRAPRDTQYF
.	TRBV7-8	TRBJ1-1	.	TGTGCCAGCAGCAGATACCCGGGACAAAACCCGAACACTGAAGCTTTCTTT	CASSRYPGQNPNTEAFF
.	TRBV5-4	TRBJ2-7	TRBD2	TGTGCCAGCAGCTCTCCCGAGCGGGACCCCTTCGAGCAGTACTTC	CASSSPERDPFEQYF
.	TRBV11-2	TRBJ2-7	.	TGTGCCAGCAGCCACCTGATCCCCTACGAGCAGTACTTC	CASSHLIPYEQYF
.	TRBV5-1	TRBJ1-5	TRBD1	TGCGCCAGCAGCACGGGACAGCGCAATCAGCCCCAGCATTTT	CASSTGQRNQPQHF
.	TRBV18	TRBJ2-7	.	TGTGCCAGCTCACCCCCCAGCAGCGCTTTGGTGCAGTACTTC	CASSPPSSALVQYF
.	TRBV19	TRBJ1-1	.	TGTGCCAGTATAGGACAGCCCATGAACACTGAAGCTTTCTTT	CASIGQPMNTEAFF
.	TRBV5-1	TRBJ2-1	TRBD2	TGCGCCAGCAGCCCCGGACTAGCGGTTAGCTCCTACAATGAGCAGTTCTTC	CASSPGLAVSSYNEQFF
.	TRBV6-5	TRBJ1-6	.	TGTGCCAGCAGGGGCGTGTACGGGGATAATTCACCCCTCCACTTT	CASRGVYGDNSPLHF
.	TRBV7-9	TRBJ2-7	TRBD2	TGTGCCAGCAGGCCCAGACTAGCCGCGGGCTCCTACGAGCAGTACTTC	CASRPRLAAGSYEQYF
.	TRBV19	TRBJ1-5	TRBD1	TGTGCCAGTAGTCCCCGCCGGGACAGGTCCGAGACCCAGCATTTT	CASSPRRDRSETQHF
once	TRBV4-1	TRBJ2-4	TRBD2	TGCGCCAGCAGCCAGCCACCGACTAGCGGTAAAAACATTCAGTACTTC	CASSQPPTSGKNIQYF
.	TRBV7-6	TRBJ1-2	.	TGTGCCAGCAGCCCCTCAAATCGAGGGGCCCCTCGCTTC	CASSPSNRGAPRF
.	TRBV27	TRBJ1-1	.	TGTGCCAGCAGCCCAGGGTACGCGGAGGAAGCTTTCTTT	CASSPGYAEEAFF
once	TRBV5-4	TRBJ2-1	.	TGTGCCAGCAGCTTGGGTGGAGTAAGCTCCTACAATGAGCAGTTCTTC	CASSLGGVSSYNEQFF
once	TRBV4-1	TRBJ1-1	TRBD1	TGCGCCAGCAACCGGGACAGGGGAAACACTGAAGCTTTCTTT	CASNRDRGNTEAFF
.	TRBV21-1	TRBJ2-1	.	TGTGCCAGCAGCAAAGCCGAATTGACTAGCGGGAGGGGAAATGAGCAGTTCTTC	CASSKAELTSGRGNEQFF
.	TRBV21-1	TRBJ2-1	.	TGTGCCAGCAGTCAAAGGGGGCTAGCGCTCAATGAGCAGTTCTTC	CASSQRGLALNEQFF
.	TRBV28	TRBJ1-2	TRBD1	TGTGCCAGCAGCCGACAGGGGGTATGGTCGATGACAAATGGCTACACCTTC	CASSRQGVWSMTNGYTF
.	TRBV7-8	TRBJ1-2	.	TGTGCCAGCAGCTCATCAGCCAAAAGTGGCTACACCTTC	CASSSSAKSGYTF
.	TRBV15	TRBJ1-3	.	TGTGCCACCAGCAGAGACGGAGGCTCTGGAAACACCATATATTTT	CATSRDGGSGNTIYF
.	TRBV5-1	TRBJ1-5	.	TGCGCCAGCAGCTTTGACACAGGGTATCAGCCCCAGCATTTT	CASSFDTGYQPQHF
.	TRBV7-9	TRBJ1-2	.	TGTGCCAGCAGCTTAGCAACCGGGGGTACGGGAGGCCGGGTTGGTGGCTACACCTTC	CASSLATGGTGGRVGGYTF
.	TRBV11-2	TRBJ2-3	TRBD1	TGTGCCAGCAGCTTAGTCCGCAGGGGGAGCACAGATACGCAGTATTTT	CASSLVRRGSTDTQYF
.	TRBV5-1	TRBJ2-2	.	TGCGCCAGCAGCTTGTCAGGGCAAACCGGGGAGCTGTTTTTT	CASSLSGQTGELFF
.	TRBV5-4	TRBJ2-3	TRBD2	TGTGCCAGCAGCTTGTCGTCTAGCGGGAGGGGCGGCACAGATACGCAGTATTTT	CASSLSSSGRGGTDTQYF
.	TRBV27	TRBJ2-7	.	TGTGCCAGCAGTTTACACCGAACCTACGAGCAGTACTTC	CASSLHRTYEQYF
few	TRBV18	TRBJ1-3	.	TGTGCCAGCTCACCACAAACGCAGGGGATAAACACCATATATTTT	CASSPQTQGINTIYF
.	TRBV15	TRBJ1-1	.	TGTGCCACCAGCAGGTCCCCCACAAGACAGGACCTGCCATTCGACACTGAAGCTTTCTTT	CATSRSPTRQDLPFDTEAFF
.	TRBV6-4	TRBJ2-6	.	TGTGCCAGCAGTGACGGCGACTCTGGGGCCAACGTCCTGACTTTC	CASSDGDSGANVLTF
once	TRBV6-5	TRBJ2-7	.	TGTGCCAGCAGCCCCGATCGACCGCCCTACGAGCAGTACTTC	CASSPDRPPYEQYF
.	TRBV5-8	TRBJ2-7	TRBD1	TGTGCCAGCAGCTTTCCCACCGTACCGGACAGGGCGAGCTCCTACGAGCAGTACTTC	CASSFPTVPDRASSYEQYF
.	TRBV7-2	TRBJ2-2	TRBD2	TGTGCCACTACGCTTGGGACTAGTCGGTCCACCGGGGAGCTGTTTTTT	CATTLGTSRSTGELFF
.	TRBV7-2	TRBJ2-2	.	TGTGCCAGCAGCGGGAGAAATGCCGGGGAGCTGTTTTTT	CASSGRNAGELFF
.	TRBV5-4	TRBJ2-3	TRBD1	TGTGCCAGCAGCCCCCGGACAGGGGGGCGCACAGATACGCAGTATTTT	CASSPRTGGRTDTQYF
.	TRBV19	TRBJ1-6	TRBD1	TGTGCCAGTAGCTCTCCGACAGGGACACATTCACCCCTCCACTTT	CASSSPTGTHSPLHF
.	TRBV19	TRBJ2-1	TRBD2	TGTGCCAGTAGTCTCTCTAGCGGGAGCAATGAGCAGTTCTTC	CASSLSSGSNEQFF
.	TRBV15	TRBJ2-7	TRBD1	TGTGCCACCAGCAGAGATAAGTCAGGGGGCGAGTACGAGCAGTACTTC	CATSRDKSGGEYEQYF
.	TRBV28	TRBJ2-1	.	TGTGCCAGCAGTTTAAGGGGCTTAGCGAATGAGCAGTTCTTC	CASSLRGLANEQFF
.	TRBV10-3	TRBJ2-7	TRBD1	TGTGCCATCAGTAATGGACAGGCGTACGAGCAGTACTTC	CAISNGQAYEQYF
.	TRBV29-1	TRBJ1-1	TRBD1	TGCAGCGGGAACTCAGGGGGCACTGAAGCTTTCTTT	CSGNSGGTEAFF
.	TRBV5-3	TRBJ2-7	.	TGTGCCAGAAGCTTCGTGAGACGGGATATTTACGAGCAGTACTTC	CARSFVRRDIYEQYF
.	TRBV4-2	TRBJ2-7	.	TGTGCCAGCAGCCAAGAGGATCCCGGGCCTAGTTACGAGCAGTACTTC	CASSQEDPGPSYEQYF
.	TRBV9	TRBJ2-7	TRBD1	TGTGCCAGCAGCGTAGGTGGGACAGGGGTCGAGCAGTACTTC	CASSVGGTGVEQYF
.	TRBV2	TRBJ1-1	.	TGTGCCAGTGCGGACAGTTTAATGAACACTGAAGCTTTCTTT	CASADSLMNTEAFF
.	TRBV19	TRBJ2-7	TRBD2	TGTGCCAGTAGTCCCCTTGGACTAGCGGGAGCCGGCGAGCAGTACTTC	CASSPLGLAGAGEQYF